The 8 T cell receptor beta chains below were found in one sample sequenced in a study of blood T cell repertoires in COVID-19. Measured with immunoSEQ multiplex PCR; TCRdb has only the in-frame clones, and not every one. The table records 250,000 to 300,000 clones, about nine tenths of them present only once. What was sequenced was peripheral blood. The receptors originated from a woman aged 40 to 50 who had recovered from COVID-19.

CDR3 DNA sequence: TGCGCCAGCAGCCAACCCCCGGGACAGGGTCTTGAAAAACTGTTTTTT. As protein: CASSQPPGQGLEKLFF. This chain links TRBV4-1 with TRBJ1-4, with 9 nucleotides matching TRBD1. This CDR3 comprises 16 residues. The V gene end was trimmed by 2 bases and the J gene end by 7 bases; junction bases not matched to a gene: 8. Germline CDR1 and CDR2: MGHRA and YSYEKL.

This clone has a single count. The rearrangement links TRBV30 to TRBJ2-1; 8 bases map to TRBD1. Germline-derived CDR1 and CDR2 are GTSNPN and SVGIG (reference sequence). The V and J ends lost 2 bases and 4 bases, in that order; junction bases with no gene match: 7. There are 15 residues in the CDR3. The CDR3 here is CAWSLDRGTYNEQFF. The CDR3 coding sequence is TGTGCCTGGAGTCTAGACAGGGGAACTTACAATGAGCAGTTCTTC.

This chain connects TRBV30 to TRBJ1-5; D possibly corresponds to TRBD1 (6 bases). In germline, CDR1 is GTSNPN, CDR2 SVGIG (reference sequence). V lost 2 bases, J lost 0 bases, and 17 bases lay in between. CDR3 size: 17 residues. CDR3 protein: CAWSPMGHPFSNQPQHF. CDR3 DNA sequence: TGTGCCTGGAGTCCCATGGGACACCCGTTTAGCAATCAGCCCCAGCATTTT.

V and J are TRBV27 and TRBJ1-4, with D possibly TRBD1 on 5 matching bases. This CDR3 has 14 amino acids. Germline CDR1 is MNHEY and CDR2 is SMNVEV (reference sequence). The V and J ends lost 6 bases and 5 bases respectively, with 13 bases between them. This CDR3 is CASRRDSGNEKLFF. In DNA form, the CDR3 reads TGTGCCAGCAGGCGGGACTCAGGGAATGAAAAACTGTTTTTT.

This sequence joins TRBV18 and TRBJ1-5; 11 bases align to TRBD1. Germline CDR1 is KGHSH and CDR2 is LQKENI. Trimming cost V 6 bases and J 6 bases; bases outside gene matches: 10. The length of the CDR3 is 16 residues. Written as DNA, the CDR3 is TGTGCCAGCTCTAATCAGCCGGGACAGGGGGTTCAGCCCCAGCATTTT. It yields the protein CASSNQPGQGVQPQHF.

The chain employs TRBV5-1 and TRBJ2-7, with 8 nucleotides matching TRBD2. J gave up 6 bases and V 0 bases, and 8 bases lay outside the gene matches. CDR1 is SGHRS and CDR2 is YFSETQ in the germline V gene. The CDR3 has 15 amino acids. CDR3 bases: TGCGCCAGCAGCTTGGATATAGCGGGAAAGGTCGAGCAGTACTTC. As protein: CASSLDIAGKVEQYF.

This clone was seen just once. An end of the junction does not agree with germline; a read error may underlie this. This sequence joins TRBV19 and TRBJ2-2; 7 positions match TRBD1. In germline, CDR1 is LNHDA, CDR2 SQIVND (reference sequence). This CDR3 region has 13 residues. CDR3 in amino acids: CACRQGNTGELFF. Written as DNA, the CDR3 is TGTGCCTGTAGACAGGGGAACACCGGGGAGCTGTTTTTT.

This chain connects TRBV12-5 to TRBJ1-2; tentative D call: TRBD1 (6 bases). Germline loops: CDR1 LGHNT, CDR2 FRNRAP. The length of the CDR3 is 15 residues. V shed 6 bases and J shed 7 bases, with 21 bases lying between them. The CDR3 is CASGLTSGGQGGYTF. DNA of the CDR3: TGTGCTAGTGGACTTACTTCCGGGGGGCAGGGTGGCTACACCTTC.